This T cell receptor beta chain comes out of a study of blood T cell repertoires in COVID-19. Study-wide background: Sites in the United States, Italy and Spain provided acute and convalescent COVID-19 samples. T cells, B-cell-depleted T cells, or PBMCs supplied cDNA or gDNA.

There are a few counts of this clone. V was cut by 3 bases and J by 4 bases, with 7 bases left in between. CDR1 is MGHDK, CDR2 SYGVNS, per germline. The CDR3 has 13 amino acids. In the original workflow: Scientists estimated how many nucleated cells there were by amplifying reference gene primers. TCRdb's table, derived via immunoSEQ multiplex PCR, lists solely in-frame clones and lacks some. That table gives V, J and clone size, and the DNA gave D and trimming. Of tens of thousands of clones in the sample, around nine tenths were seen once. Sequenced material: peripheral blood. The chain couples TRBV25-1 to TRBJ1-3, with D maybe TRBD1 (5 bases). The sequence came from a man between 60 and 70 years old with active or convalescent COVID-19. In DNA form, the CDR3 reads TGTGCCAGCAGTGAGCCAGGGGGAAACACCATATATTTT. This gives the protein CASSEPGGNTIYF.